What follows are 20 T cell receptor beta chains derived from one specimen sequenced in a study of technical replicates of blood from a few donors. The data were produced by immunoSEQ multiplex PCR, yet TCRdb's version contains in-frame clones alone and is incomplete. Of roughly 14,000 clones detected, over 80% appear once; the ten largest clones hold 9.5% to 13%. The sequenced sample consisted of PBMCs. The receptors stem from a human donor in good health.

This chain uses TRBV29-1 with TRBJ2-7, with 7 bases fitting TRBD2. Germline loops: CDR1 SQVTM, CDR2 ANQGSEA. The CDR3 is 13 residues long. The trim removed 6 bases at V and 3 bases at J, leaving 8 bases unmatched. The CDR3 DNA reads TGCAGCGTCCGAGGACTAGTAAACTACGAGCAGTACTTC. It yields the protein CSVRGLVNYEQYF.

This clone has only one observation. The chain carries TRBV18 and TRBJ1-1; weak D call: TRBD1 (6 bases). CDR3 length: 14 amino acids. V lost 3 bases and J 2 bases, leaving 10 bases between the germline ends. Germline CDR1 is KGHSH and CDR2 is LQKENI. The CDR3 DNA reads as TGTGCCAGCTCACCGGACAGTGATAACACTGAAGCTTTCTTT. It specifies CASSPDSDNTEAFF.

The gene calls are TRBV15 and TRBJ2-4; 11 positions match TRBD1. CDR3 length: 15 residues. CDR1 is LNHNV, CDR2 YYDKDF, per germline (reference sequence). After removal of 3 bases from V and 8 bases from J, the junction contained 6 bases not matched to a gene. The chain's CDR3 is CATSSRTGGADIQYF. The CDR3 DNA is TGTGCCACCAGCAGTCGGACAGGGGGCGCGGACATTCAGTACTTC. Combining the CDR3 with reference TRBV15 and TRBJ2-4 gives the whole variable domain DAMVIQNPRYQVTQFGKPVTLSCSQTLNHNVMYWYQQKSSQAPKLLFHYYDKDFNNEADTPDNFQSRRPNTSFCFLDIRSPGLGDTAMYLCATSSRTGGADIQYFGAGTRLSVL.

The J gene is TRBJ1-5, the V gene TRBV19, with D unclear. This CDR3 has 12 amino acids. Per germline, CDR1 LNHDA and CDR2 SQIVND (reference sequence). The V and J ends lost 9 bases and 0 bases respectively, with 6 bases between them. The CDR3 here is CARRASNQPQHF. CDR3 DNA: TGTGCCAGGCGGGCTAGCAATCAGCCCCAGCATTTT.

The CDR3 DNA reads as TGTGCCAGCAGTGGGACGGACATCAATCAGCCCCAGCATTTT. Amino acids: CASSGTDINQPQHF. The chain combines TRBV2 with TRBJ1-5; weak D call: TRBD1 (5 bases). The germline CDR1 and CDR2 sequences are SNHLY and FYNNEI. Between the trimmed V and J ends, which lost 4 bases and 3 bases, there was a span of 10 bases. The CDR3 is made up of 14 amino acids.

The J gene is TRBJ2-6, the V gene TRBV5-1, with TRBD1 identical over 7 bases. This CDR3 contains 15 residues. V lost 5 bases to trimming and J lost 4 bases; unmatched junction nucleotides: 6. Germline V CDR1 and CDR2: SGHRS, YFSETQ. CDR3 nucleotides: TGCGCCAGCAGGACCCAGGGGGAAGGGGCCAACGTCCTGACTTTC. Protein sequence: CASRTQGEGANVLTF.

The CDR3 bases are TGTGCCAGCAGCTTATCACCAGGTATCGATGAGCAGTTCTTC. This codes for CASSLSPGIDEQFF. This sequence joins TRBV7-6 and TRBJ2-1; D unresolved. This CDR3 is 14 amino acids long. Germline values: CDR1 SGHVS, CDR2 FNYEAQ. V was trimmed by 2 bases and J by 8 bases, leaving 13 bases between them.

The V gene is TRBV28, the J gene TRBJ2-1; TRBD2 agrees at 8 bases. V gave up 5 bases and J gave up 6 bases; unmatched junction bases: 15. Germline CDR1 is MDHEN and CDR2 is SYDVKM. CDR3 length: 17 amino acids. The CDR3 DNA sequence: TGTGCCAGCAGTCCCTCCCTGTTAGCGGGGCATAGCAATGAGCAGTTCTTC. Translating gives CASSPSLLAGHSNEQFF.

The chain recombines TRBV2 with TRBJ2-1, with 10 bases aligning to TRBD1. The CDR3 length is 15 residues. V trimming: 6 bases; J trimming: 9 bases; junction bases outside the gene matches: 11. Germline CDR1 SNHLY, CDR2 FYNNEI. CDR3 in amino acids: CASSWTGGNDGEQFF. DNA of the CDR3: TGTGCCAGCAGCTGGACAGGGGGTAACGACGGTGAGCAGTTCTTC. Using reference TRBV2 and TRBJ2-1 for the parts outside the CDR3, the full variable domain is EPEVTQTPSHQVTQMGQEVILRCVPISNHLYFYWYRQILGQKVEFLVSFYNNEISEKSEIFDDQFSVERPDGSNFTLKIRSTKLEDSAMYFCASSWTGGNDGEQFFGPGTRLTVL.

The rearrangement uses TRBV27 and TRBJ1-2, with a tentative D call TRBD1 (6 bases). This CDR3 has 14 amino acids. Between the trimmed V and J ends, which lost 2 bases and 3 bases, there was a span of 10 bases. Looked up from germline, CDR1 is MNHEY and CDR2 is SMNVEV (reference sequence). The CDR3 spells CASSLKQGYYGYTF. CDR3 coding DNA: TGTGCCAGCAGTTTAAAACAGGGATACTATGGCTACACCTTC.

In this sample, this clone turned up a few times. V gene TRBV18 combines with J gene TRBJ2-1, with 8 bases identical to TRBD2. The CDR3 has 18 residues. Unmatched junction bases numbered 12, after V lost 0 bases and J lost 5 bases. CDR1 and CDR2 from the germline V gene are KGHSH and LQKENI. In DNA form, the CDR3 reads TGTGCCAGCTCACCACCGGCACTAGCGGACACCACCAACAATGAGCAGTTCTTC. Translation: CASSPPALADTTNNEQFF.

The V gene is TRBV5-1, the J gene TRBJ2-1, with D tentatively TRBD1 (8 bases). Germline CDR1 and CDR2: SGHRS and YFSETQ. The CDR3 length is 17 residues. V shed 0 bases and J shed 5 bases, with 18 bases lying between them. The CDR3: CASSLAPTGGGHNEQFF. The CDR3, as DNA: TGCGCCAGCAGCTTGGCGCCTACAGGGGGGGGTCACAATGAGCAGTTCTTC.

The chain employs TRBV27 and TRBJ2-7; 9 bases fit TRBD2. This CDR3 region has 16 residues. Germline lookup yields CDR1 MNHEY and CDR2 SMNVEV (reference sequence). V dropped 4 bases and J dropped 0; count of bases not matched to a gene: 7. The CDR3 nucleotides are TGTGCCAGCAGTTCCCGATCGACTAGCGGCTCCTACGAGCAGTACTTC. Protein sequence: CASSSRSTSGSYEQYF.

This chain links TRBV19 with TRBJ2-2, with D perhaps matching TRBD1 (5 bases). V was pared by 5 bases and J by 8 bases, with 9 bases between. The CDR3 covers 12 residues. Germline lookup yields CDR1 LNHDA and CDR2 SQIVND (reference sequence). CDR3 DNA sequence: TGTGCCAGTAGTTCTCAGGGAGGGGAGCTGTTTTTT. This translates into CASSSQGGELFF.

The chain has TRBV6-5 and TRBJ1-1, with D maybe TRBD1 (5 bases). The CDR3 runs 16 residues. The V end was cut by 2 bases, the J end by 4 bases, with 17 bases between. Germline V gene lookup returns CDR1 MNHEY and CDR2 SVGAGI. The DNA for the CDR3 is TGTGCCAGCAGTTACCTAGGGCCTCCCGGGGGCACTGAAGCTTTCTTT. This codes for CASSYLGPPGGTEAFF.

This clone has only one observation. The chain employs TRBV28 and TRBJ2-3; D is uncertain. The ends were cut back, 6 bases at V and 5 bases at J, with 21 bases in the middle. This CDR3 has 16 amino acids. Germline V gives CDR1 MDHEN, CDR2 SYDVKM. CDR3 sequence reads: CASSPDKPPTLDTQYF. CDR3 nucleotide sequence: TGTGCCAGCAGCCCCGACAAGCCCCCCACCCTAGATACGCAGTATTTT.

V usage is TRBV7-4 and J usage is TRBJ1-2; D is unresolved. The CDR3 has 12 residues. Germline assignment: CDR1 SGHVT and CDR2 SQSDAQ. Trimming pared 2 bases from V and 4 bases from J, leaving 5 bases between. For the CDR3, the DNA is TGTGCCAGCAGCTTATTTCTCTATGGCTACACCTTC. Amino acid sequence: CASSLFLYGYTF.

This clone is a singleton in its sample. The rearrangement uses TRBV18 and TRBJ2-2; 8 positions match TRBD1. This CDR3 comprises 18 residues. Looked up from germline, CDR1 is KGHSH and CDR2 is LQKENI. V lost 3 bases to trimming and J lost 4 bases; unmatched junction nucleotides: 13. DNA of the CDR3: TGTGCCAGCTCACCCCTCGTACGGACAGGGTCGAGCACCGGGGAGCTGTTTTTT. It encodes CASSPLVRTGSSTGELFF.

V is TRBV5-1 and J is TRBJ2-1; 14 bases map to TRBD2. The V gene's germline CDR1 is SGHRS and CDR2 YFSETQ. The CDR3 spans 15 residues. V trimming: 3 bases; J trimming: 8 bases; junction bases outside the gene matches: 4. The CDR3 reads CASSSGLAGVYEQFF. In DNA form, the CDR3 reads TGCGCCAGCAGCTCGGGACTAGCGGGAGTGTATGAGCAGTTCTTC.

This rearrangement joins TRBV27 to TRBJ2-7; tentative D call: TRBD2 (6 bases). V lost 0 bases and J lost 4, with 16 bases in between. Per germline, CDR1 MNHEY and CDR2 SMNVEV (reference sequence). CDR3 length: 16 residues. CDR3 in DNA: TGTGCCAGCAGTTTATCGGGAGCCGGAGGGCAGTACGAGCAGTACTTC. Its protein product is CASSLSGAGGQYEQYF.